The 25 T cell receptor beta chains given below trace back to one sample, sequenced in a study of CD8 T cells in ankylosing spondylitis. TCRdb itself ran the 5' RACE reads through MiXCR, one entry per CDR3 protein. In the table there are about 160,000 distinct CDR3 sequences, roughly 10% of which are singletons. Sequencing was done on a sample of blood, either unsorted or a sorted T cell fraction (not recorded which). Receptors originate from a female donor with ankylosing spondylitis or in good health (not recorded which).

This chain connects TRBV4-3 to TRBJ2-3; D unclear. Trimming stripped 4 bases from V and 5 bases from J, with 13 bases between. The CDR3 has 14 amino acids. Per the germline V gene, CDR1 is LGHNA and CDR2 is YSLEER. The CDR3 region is CASSRSVTEDTQYF. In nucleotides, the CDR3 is TGCGCCAGCAGCCGATCCGTGACCGAAGATACGCAGTATTTT.

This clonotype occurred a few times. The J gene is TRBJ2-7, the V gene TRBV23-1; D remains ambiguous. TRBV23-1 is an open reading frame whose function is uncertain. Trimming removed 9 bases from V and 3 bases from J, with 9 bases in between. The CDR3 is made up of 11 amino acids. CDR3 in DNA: TGCGCCAGGCCTCTGGGCTACGAGCAGTACTTC. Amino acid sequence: CARPLGYEQYF.

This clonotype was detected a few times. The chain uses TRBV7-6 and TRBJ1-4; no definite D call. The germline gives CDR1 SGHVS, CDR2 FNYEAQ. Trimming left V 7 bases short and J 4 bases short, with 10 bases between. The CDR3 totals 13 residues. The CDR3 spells CASNSGINEKLFF. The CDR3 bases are TGTGCCAGCAACAGCGGCATTAATGAAAAACTGTTTTTT.

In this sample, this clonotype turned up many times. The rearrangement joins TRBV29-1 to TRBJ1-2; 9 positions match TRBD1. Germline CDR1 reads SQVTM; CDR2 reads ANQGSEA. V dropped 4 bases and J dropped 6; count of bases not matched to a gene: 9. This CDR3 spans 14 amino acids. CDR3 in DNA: TGCAGCGTTGTGGGACAGGGTGAGGGGAATGGCTACACCTTC. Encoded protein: CSVVGQGEGNGYTF.

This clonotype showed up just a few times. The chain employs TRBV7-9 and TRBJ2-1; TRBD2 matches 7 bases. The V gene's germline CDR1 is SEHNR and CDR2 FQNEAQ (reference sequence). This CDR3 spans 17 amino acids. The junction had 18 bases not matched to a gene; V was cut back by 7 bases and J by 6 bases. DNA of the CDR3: TGTGCCAGCATCCGAGCCATAGAAGTAAGGGAGGGCAATGAGCAGTTCTTC. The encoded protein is CASIRAIEVREGNEQFF.

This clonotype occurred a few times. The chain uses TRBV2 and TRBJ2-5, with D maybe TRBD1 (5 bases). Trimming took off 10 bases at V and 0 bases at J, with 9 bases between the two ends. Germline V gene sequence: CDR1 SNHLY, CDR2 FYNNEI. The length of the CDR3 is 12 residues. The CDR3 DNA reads TGTGCCACCAGACAGTACCAAGAGACCCAGTACTTC. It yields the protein CATRQYQETQYF.

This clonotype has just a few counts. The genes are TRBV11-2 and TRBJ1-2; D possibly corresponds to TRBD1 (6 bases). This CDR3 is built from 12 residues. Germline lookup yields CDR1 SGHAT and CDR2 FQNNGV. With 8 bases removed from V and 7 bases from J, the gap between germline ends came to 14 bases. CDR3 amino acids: CASGTGIGGYTF. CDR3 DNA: TGTGCCAGCGGTACAGGGATTGGTGGCTACACCTTC.

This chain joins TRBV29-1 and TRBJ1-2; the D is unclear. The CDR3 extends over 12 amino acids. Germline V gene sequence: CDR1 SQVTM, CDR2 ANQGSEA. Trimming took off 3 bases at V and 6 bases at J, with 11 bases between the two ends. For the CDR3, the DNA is TGCAGCGTTGACGAGGGAATGAATGGCTACACCTTC. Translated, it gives CSVDEGMNGYTF.

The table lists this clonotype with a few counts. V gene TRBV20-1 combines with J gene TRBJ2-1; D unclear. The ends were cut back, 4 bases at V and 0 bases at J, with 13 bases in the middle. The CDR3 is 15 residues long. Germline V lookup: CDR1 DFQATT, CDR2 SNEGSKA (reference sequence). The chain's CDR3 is CSAKEATNSYNEQFF. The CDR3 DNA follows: TGCAGTGCTAAAGAAGCGACCAACTCCTACAATGAGCAGTTCTTC.

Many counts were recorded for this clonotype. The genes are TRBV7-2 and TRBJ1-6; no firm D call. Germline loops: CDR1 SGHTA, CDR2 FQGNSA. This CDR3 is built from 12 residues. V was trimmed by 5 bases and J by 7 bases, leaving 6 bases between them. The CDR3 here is CASSAENSPLHF. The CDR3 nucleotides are TGTGCCAGCAGCGCGGAAAATTCACCCCTCCACTTT.

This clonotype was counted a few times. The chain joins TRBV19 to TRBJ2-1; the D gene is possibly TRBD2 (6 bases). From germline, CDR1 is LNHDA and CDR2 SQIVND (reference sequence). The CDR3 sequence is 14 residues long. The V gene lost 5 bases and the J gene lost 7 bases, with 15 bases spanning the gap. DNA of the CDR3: TGTGCCAGTAGTCTTAGGTTGGCGGGGAATGAGCAGTTCTTC. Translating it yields CASSLRLAGNEQFF.

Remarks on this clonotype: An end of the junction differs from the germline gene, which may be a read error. This chain's CDR3 is CANSLLSHSGTDTQYF. The CDR3 DNA is TGTGCCAACAGTTTATTATCCCATTCTGGCACAGATACGCAGTATTTT. This chain links TRBV27 with TRBJ2-3; no definite D call. The CDR3 is made up of 16 amino acids. Germline V CDR1 and CDR2: MNHEY, SMNVEV (reference sequence).

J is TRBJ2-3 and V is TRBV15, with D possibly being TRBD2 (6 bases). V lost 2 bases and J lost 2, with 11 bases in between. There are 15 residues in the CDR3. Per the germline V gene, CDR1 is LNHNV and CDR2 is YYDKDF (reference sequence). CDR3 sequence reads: CATSRIAENTDTQYF. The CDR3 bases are TGTGCCACCAGCAGAATAGCGGAGAACACAGATACGCAGTATTTT.

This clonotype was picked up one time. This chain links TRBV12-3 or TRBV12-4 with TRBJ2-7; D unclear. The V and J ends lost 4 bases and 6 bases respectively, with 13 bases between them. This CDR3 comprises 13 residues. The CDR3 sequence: CASSSSLVSEQYF. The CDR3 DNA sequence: TGTGCCAGCAGTTCATCTCTCGTTAGCGAGCAGTACTTC.

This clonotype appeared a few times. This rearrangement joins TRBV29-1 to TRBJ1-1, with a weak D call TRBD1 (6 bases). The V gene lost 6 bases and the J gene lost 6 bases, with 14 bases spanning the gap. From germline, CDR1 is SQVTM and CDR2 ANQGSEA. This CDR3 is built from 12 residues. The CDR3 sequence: CSVQQGNAEAFF. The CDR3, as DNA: TGCAGCGTCCAACAGGGAAACGCTGAAGCTTTCTTT.

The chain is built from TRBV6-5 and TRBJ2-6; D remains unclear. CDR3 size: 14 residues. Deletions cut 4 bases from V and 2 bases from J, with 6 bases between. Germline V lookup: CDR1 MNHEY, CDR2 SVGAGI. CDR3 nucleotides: TGTGCCAGCAGTTCGTCCACTGGGGCCAACGTCCTGACTTTC. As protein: CASSSSTGANVLTF.

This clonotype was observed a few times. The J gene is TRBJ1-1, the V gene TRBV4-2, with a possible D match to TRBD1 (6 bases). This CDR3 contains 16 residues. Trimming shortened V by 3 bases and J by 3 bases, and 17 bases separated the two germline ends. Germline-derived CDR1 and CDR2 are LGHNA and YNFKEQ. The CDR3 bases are TGTGCCAGCAGCCAGAGACAGGCGCCTAGGGACACTGAAGCTTTCTTT. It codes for CASSQRQAPRDTEAFF.

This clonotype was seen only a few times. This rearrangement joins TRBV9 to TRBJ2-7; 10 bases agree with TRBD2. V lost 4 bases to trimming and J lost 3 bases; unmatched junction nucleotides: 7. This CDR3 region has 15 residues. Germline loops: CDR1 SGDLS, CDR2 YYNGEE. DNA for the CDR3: TGTGCCAGCAGCCCCAGCGGGAGGGGGGACTACGAGCAGTACTTC. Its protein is CASSPSGRGDYEQYF. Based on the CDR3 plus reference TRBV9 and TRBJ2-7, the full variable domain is DSGVTQTPKHLITATGQRVTLRCSPRSGDLSVYWYQQSLDQGLQFLIQYYNGEERAKGNILERFSAQQFPDLHSELNLSSLELGDSALYFCASSPSGRGDYEQYFGPGTRLTVT.

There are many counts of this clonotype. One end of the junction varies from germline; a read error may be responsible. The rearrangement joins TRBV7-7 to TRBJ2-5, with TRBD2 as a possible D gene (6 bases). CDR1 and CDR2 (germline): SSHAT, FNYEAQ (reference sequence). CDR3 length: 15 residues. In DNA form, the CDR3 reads TGTGCTAGCAGCTTAGTGGCGGGATCGGGTGAGACCCAGTACTTC. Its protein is CASSLVAGSGETQYF.

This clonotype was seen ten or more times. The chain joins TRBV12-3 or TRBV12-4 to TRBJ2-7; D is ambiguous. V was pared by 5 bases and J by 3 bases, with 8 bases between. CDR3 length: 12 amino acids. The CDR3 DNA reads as TGTGCCAGCAGTCCCTACGGCTACGAGCAGTACTTC. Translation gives CASSPYGYEQYF.

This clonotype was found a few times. The CDR3 is CASSLARSGDEQYF. In nucleotides, the CDR3 is TGTGCCAGCAGCTTAGCGCGATCCGGTGACGAGCAGTACTTC. The chain uses TRBV7-9 and TRBJ2-7; D gene ambiguous. Trimming removed 0 bases at V and 5 bases at J, with 11 bases between. CDR3 length equals 14 residues. CDR1 is SEHNR, CDR2 FQNEAQ, per germline (reference sequence). Together with reference TRBV7-9 and TRBJ2-7, the CDR3 gives the full variable domain: DTGVSQNPRHKITKRGQNVTFRCDPISEHNRLYWYRQTLGQGPEFLTYFQNEAQLEKSRLLSDRFSAERPKGSFSTLEIQRTEQGDSAMYLCASSLARSGDEQYFGPGTRLTVT.

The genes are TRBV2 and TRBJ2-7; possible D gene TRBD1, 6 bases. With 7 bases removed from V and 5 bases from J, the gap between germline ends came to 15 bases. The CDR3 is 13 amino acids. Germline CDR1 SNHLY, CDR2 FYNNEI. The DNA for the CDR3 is TGTGCCAGCATAGGGGGAGCCATCCACGAGCAGTACTTC. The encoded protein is CASIGGAIHEQYF.

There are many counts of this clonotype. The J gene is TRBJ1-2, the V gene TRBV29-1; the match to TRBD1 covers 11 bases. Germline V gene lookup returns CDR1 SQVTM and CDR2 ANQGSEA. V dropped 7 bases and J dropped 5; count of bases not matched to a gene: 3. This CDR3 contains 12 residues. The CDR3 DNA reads TGCAGCGGGGGGACAGGGGGATATGGCTACACCTTC. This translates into CSGGTGGYGYTF.

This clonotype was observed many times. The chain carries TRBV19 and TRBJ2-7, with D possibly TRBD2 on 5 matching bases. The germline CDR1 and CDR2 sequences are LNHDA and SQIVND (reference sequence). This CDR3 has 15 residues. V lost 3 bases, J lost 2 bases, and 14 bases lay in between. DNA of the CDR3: TGTGCCAGTAGTATCAGGTCTAGCATAACCTACGAGCAGTACTTC. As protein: CASSIRSSITYEQYF.

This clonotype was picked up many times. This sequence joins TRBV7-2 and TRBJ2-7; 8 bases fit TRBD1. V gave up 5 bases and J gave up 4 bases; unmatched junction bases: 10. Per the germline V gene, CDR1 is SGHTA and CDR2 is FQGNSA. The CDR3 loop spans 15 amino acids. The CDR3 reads CASSMFQGAGYEQYF. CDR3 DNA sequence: TGTGCCAGCAGCATGTTTCAGGGGGCCGGATACGAGCAGTACTTC.